This entry describes one T cell receptor (beta chain). V gave up 5 bases and J gave up 4 bases, with 14 bases separating them. The CDR3 runs to 14 residues. Germline-derived CDR1 and CDR2 are MNHEY and SVGAGI. The sample originates from a study of blood T cell repertoires in COVID-19. The wider study: The samples span acute and convalescent COVID-19 from the United States, Italy and Spain.

Method: immunoSEQ multiplex PCR; TCRdb's copy keeps in-frame clones and lacks some. The sample lists 200,000 or so clones, roughly 80% seen once, with 7.5% in the top ten. The study drew participants aged about 18 to 95 years from some 25 US areas. In assigning cohorts, the study relied on participant-reported clinical history. Sequenced sample: PBMCs or T cells enriched from blood (not recorded which). The TCR sequence derives from a man aged 35 to 55 who had recovered from COVID-19. V usage is TRBV6-5 and J usage is TRBJ1-1; no clear D. The CDR3 protein is CASSPHGVGTEAFF. CDR3 sequence (DNA): TGTGCCAGCAGTCCACACGGGGTTGGCACTGAAGCTTTCTTT.